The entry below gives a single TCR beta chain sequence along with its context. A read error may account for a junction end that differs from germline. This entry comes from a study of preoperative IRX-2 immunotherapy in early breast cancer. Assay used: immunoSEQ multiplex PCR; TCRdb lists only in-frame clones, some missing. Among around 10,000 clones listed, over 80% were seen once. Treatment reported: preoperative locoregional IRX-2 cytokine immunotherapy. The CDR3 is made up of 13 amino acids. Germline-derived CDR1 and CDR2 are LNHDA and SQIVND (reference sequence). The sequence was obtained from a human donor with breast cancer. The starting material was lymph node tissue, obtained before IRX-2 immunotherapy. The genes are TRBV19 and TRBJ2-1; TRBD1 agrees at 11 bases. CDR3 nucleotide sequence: TGTGCCAGCTGGACAGGGGGCTACAGTGAGCAGTTCTTC. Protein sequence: CASWTGGYSEQFF.